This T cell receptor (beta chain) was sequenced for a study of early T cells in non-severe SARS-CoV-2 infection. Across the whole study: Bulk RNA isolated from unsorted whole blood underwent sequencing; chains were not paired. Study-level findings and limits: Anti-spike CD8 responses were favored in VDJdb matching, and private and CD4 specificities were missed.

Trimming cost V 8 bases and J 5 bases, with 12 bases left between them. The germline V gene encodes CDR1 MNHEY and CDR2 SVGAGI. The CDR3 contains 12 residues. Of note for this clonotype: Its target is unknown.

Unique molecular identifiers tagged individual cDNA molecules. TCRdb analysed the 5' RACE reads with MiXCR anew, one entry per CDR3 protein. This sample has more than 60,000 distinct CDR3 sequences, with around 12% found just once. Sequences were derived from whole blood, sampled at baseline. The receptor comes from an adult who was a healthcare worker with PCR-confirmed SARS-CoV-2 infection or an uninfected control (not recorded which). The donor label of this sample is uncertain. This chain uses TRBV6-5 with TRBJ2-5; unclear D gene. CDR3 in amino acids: CASGPTRETQYF. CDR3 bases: TGTGCCAGCGGGCCAACCAGGGAGACCCAGTACTTC.